The TCR beta chain under discussion was sequenced for a study of cytomegalovirus exposure and HLA in healthy donors. The PCR made use of 60 Vbeta and 13 Jbeta primers. Sequenced by immunoSEQ multiplex PCR; TCRdb stores in-frame clones only, minus some. The sample shows 150,000 to 180,000 clones, roughly 84% of them seen only once. This CDR3 has 14 amino acids. V was cut by 1 base and J by 5 bases, with 12 bases left in between. CDR1 and CDR2 from the germline V gene are SGDLS and YYNGEE. Sequenced material: PBMCs. The chain uses TRBV9 and TRBJ2-5; no reliable D call. The sequence was obtained from a woman aged 18-35 years in good health and CMV-seronegative. CDR3 bases: TGTGCCAGCAGCGTAAGCCGGTGGGCGGAGACCCAGTACTTC. This codes for CASSVSRWAETQYF.